This T cell receptor (beta chain) was recovered during a study of blood T cell repertoires in COVID-19. The wider study: Samples came from the United States, Italy and Spain, spanning acute and convalescent COVID-19. T cells, B-cell-depleted T cells, or PBMCs provided the cDNA or gDNA that served as material.

As processed by the authors: Scientists estimated how many nucleated cells there were by amplifying reference gene primers. Profiling relied on immunoSEQ multiplex PCR, and the TCRdb table lists in-frame clones only, not all of them. Clone size and V and J calls were adopted from that table, with D and trimming inferred from the DNA. The data contain over 45,000 clones, around nine tenths of them singletons. Germline V lookup: CDR1 SGHVS, CDR2 FNYEAQ. This CDR3 contains 16 residues. The ends lost 0 bases at V and 5 bases at J; junction bases unmatched: 8. The chain links TRBV7-6 to TRBJ1-2; 8 nucleotides line up with TRBD1. Specimen: peripheral blood. The receptor comes from a man aged 65 to 85 with acute or convalescent COVID-19. The DNA for the CDR3 is TGTGCCAGCAGCTTAGCGCCAGGGGGCACGGATTATGGCTACACCTTC. It yields the protein CASSLAPGGTDYGYTF.